Included here is one T cell receptor beta chain sequence, with context. The data were taken from a study of blood T cell repertoires in COVID-19. The ends were cut back, 3 bases at V and 2 bases at J, with 6 bases in the middle. The CDR3 covers 13 residues. CDR1 is KGHDR, CDR2 SFDVKD, per germline. As originally analysed: Amplification from reference gene primers served as the basis for estimated nucleated cell counts. TCRdb's copy holds only in-frame clones and misses some; the assay was immunoSEQ multiplex PCR. V, J and clone size reflect that table, while D and trimming were determined from the DNA. The table shows fewer than 60,000 clones, with around nine tenths occurring only once.

The chain links TRBV24-1 to TRBJ2-5, with D hard to call. The receptor comes from a human donor in a cohort sampled during active COVID-19. Sequencing was performed on peripheral blood. The CDR3 DNA sequence: TGTGCCACCAGTGATGGGCAGCAAGAGACCCAGTACTTC. Translated: CATSDGQQETQYF.